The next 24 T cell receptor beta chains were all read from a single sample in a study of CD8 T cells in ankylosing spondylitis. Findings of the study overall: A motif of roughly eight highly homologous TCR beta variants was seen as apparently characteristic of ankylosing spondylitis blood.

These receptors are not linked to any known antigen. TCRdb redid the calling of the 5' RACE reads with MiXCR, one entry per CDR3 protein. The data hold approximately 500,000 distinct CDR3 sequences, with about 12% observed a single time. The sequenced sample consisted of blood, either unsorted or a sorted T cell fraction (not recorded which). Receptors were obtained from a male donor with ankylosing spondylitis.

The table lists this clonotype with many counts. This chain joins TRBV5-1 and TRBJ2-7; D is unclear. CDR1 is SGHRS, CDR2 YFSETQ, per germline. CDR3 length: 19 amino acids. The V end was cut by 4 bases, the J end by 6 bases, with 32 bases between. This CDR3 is CASSHVGDRKPDSMFEQYV. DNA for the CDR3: TGCGCCAGCAGCCACGTTGGTGACCGAAAACCCGATTCGATGTTCGAGCAGTACGTC.

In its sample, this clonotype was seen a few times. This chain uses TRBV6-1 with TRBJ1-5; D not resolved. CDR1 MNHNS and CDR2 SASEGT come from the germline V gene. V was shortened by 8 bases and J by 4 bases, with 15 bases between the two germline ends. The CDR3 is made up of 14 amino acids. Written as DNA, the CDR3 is TGTGCCAGCTGGGAGGGCCGGAGTAATCAGCCCCAGCATTTT. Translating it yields CASWEGRSNQPQHF.

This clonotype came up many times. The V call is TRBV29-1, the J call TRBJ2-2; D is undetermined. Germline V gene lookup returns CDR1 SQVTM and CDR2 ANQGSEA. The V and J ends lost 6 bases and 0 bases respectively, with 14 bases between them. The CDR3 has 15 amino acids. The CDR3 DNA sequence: TGCAGCGTGCAGCGTGAGATCGCGAACACCGGGGAGCTGTTTTTT. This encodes CSVQREIANTGELFF.

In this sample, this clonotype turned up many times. The CDR3 spells CASSFRQFTGELFF. The CDR3 nucleotides are TGTGCCAGCAGCTTCAGACAGTTCACCGGGGAGCTGTTTTTT. The chain has TRBV5-5 and TRBJ2-2; TRBD1 might be the D (5 bases). Trimming removed 2 bases from V and 4 bases from J, with 9 bases in between. Germline V CDR1 and CDR2: SGHKS, YYEKEE (reference sequence). The CDR3 sequence is 14 residues long.

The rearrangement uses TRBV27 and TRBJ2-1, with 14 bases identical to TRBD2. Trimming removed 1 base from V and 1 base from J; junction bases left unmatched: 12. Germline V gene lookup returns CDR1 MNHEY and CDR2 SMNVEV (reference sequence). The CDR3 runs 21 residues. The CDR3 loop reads CASSLFEPRLAGGRSYNEQFF. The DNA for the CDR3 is TGTGCCAGCAGTTTATTCGAACCCCGACTAGCGGGAGGGCGATCCTACAATGAGCAGTTCTTC.

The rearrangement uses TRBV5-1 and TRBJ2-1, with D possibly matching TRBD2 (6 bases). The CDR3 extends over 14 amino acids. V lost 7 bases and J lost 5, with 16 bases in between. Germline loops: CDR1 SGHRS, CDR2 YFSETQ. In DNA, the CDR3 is TGCGCCAGCTGCGCCGGGACTGCCAACAATGAGCAGTTCTTC. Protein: CASCAGTANNEQFF.

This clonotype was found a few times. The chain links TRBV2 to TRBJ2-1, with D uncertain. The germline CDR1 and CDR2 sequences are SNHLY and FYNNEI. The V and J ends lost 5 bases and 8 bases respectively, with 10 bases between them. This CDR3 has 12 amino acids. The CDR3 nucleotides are TGTGCCAGCAGTTATGACTCGGATGAGCAGTTCTTC. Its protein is CASSYDSDEQFF. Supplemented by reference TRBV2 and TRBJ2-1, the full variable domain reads EPEVTQTPSHQVTQMGQEVILRCVPISNHLYFYWYRQILGQKVEFLVSFYNNEISEKSEIFDDQFSVERPDGSNFTLKIRSTKLEDSAMYFCASSYDSDEQFFGPGTRLTVL.

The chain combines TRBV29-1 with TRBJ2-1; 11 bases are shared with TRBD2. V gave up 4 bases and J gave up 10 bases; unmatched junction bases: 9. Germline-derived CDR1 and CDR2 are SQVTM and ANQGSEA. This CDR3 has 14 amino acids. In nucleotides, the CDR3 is TGCAGCGTTGTTCGGGTAGCGGGAGGGGAGGAGCAGTTCTTC. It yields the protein CSVVRVAGGEEQFF.

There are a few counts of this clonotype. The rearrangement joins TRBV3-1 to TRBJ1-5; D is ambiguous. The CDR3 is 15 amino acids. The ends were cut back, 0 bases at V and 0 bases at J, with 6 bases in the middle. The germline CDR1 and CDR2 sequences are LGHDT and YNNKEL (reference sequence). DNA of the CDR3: TGTGCCAGCAGCCAAGATCAGGTTAGCAATCAGCCCCAGCATTTT. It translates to CASSQDQVSNQPQHF.

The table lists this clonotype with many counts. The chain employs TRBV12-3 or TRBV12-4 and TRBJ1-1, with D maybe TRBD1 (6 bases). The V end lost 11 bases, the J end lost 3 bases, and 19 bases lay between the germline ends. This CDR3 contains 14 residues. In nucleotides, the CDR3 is TGTGCCTTAAAAGGGGGGGCTTCCCACACTGAAGCTTTCTTT. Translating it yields CALKGGASHTEAFF.

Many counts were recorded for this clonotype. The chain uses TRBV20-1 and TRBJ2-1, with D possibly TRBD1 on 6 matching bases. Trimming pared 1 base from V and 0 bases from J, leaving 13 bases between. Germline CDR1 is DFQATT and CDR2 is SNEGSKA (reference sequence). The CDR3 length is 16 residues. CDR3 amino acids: CSARVLNRDSYNEQFF. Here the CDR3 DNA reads TGCAGTGCTAGAGTTTTGAACAGGGACTCCTACAATGAGCAGTTCTTC.

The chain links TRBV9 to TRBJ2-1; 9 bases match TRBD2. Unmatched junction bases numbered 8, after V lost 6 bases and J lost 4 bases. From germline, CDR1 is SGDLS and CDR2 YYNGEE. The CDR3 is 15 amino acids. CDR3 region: CASKETSGPYNEQFF. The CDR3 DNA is TGTGCCAGCAAAGAAACTAGCGGGCCTTACAATGAGCAGTTCTTC.

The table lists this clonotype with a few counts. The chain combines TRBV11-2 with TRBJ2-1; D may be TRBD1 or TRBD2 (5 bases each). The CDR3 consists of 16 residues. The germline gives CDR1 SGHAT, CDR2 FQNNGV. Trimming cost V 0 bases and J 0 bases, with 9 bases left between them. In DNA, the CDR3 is TGTGCCAGCAGCTTAGAGTGGGGGAACTCCTACAATGAGCAGTTCTTC. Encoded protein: CASSLEWGNSYNEQFF.

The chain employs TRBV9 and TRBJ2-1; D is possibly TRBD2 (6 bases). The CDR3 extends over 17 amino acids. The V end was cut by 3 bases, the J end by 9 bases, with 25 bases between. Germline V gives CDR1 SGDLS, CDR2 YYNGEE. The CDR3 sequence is CASSAPRGWTVNSEQFF. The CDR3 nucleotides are TGTGCCAGCAGCGCCCCCCGGGGGTGGACGGTGAACAGTGAGCAGTTCTTC.

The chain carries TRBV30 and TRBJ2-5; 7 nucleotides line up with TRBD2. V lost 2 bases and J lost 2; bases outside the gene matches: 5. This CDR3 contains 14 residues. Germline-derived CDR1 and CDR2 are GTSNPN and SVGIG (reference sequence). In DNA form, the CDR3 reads TGTGCCTGGAGTACGGGGGGAGGGCAAGAGACCCAGTACTTC. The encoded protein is CAWSTGGGQETQYF.

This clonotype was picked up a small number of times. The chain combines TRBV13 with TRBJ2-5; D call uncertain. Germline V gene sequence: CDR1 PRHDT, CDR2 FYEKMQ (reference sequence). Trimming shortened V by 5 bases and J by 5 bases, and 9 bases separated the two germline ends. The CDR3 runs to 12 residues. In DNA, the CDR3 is TGTGCCAGCAGCGACTTAGGGGAGACCCAGTACTTC. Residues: CASSDLGETQYF.

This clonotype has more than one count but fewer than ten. DNA of the CDR3: TGTGCCAGCAGCTTCCGACAGGGGTTCTCGCGGGCCGACAGAGAGACCCAGTACTTC. Translated, it gives CASSFRQGFSRADRETQYF. The chain recombines TRBV7-8 with TRBJ2-5; TRBD1 aligns across 8 bases. CDR3 length: 19 residues. Germline V lookup: CDR1 SGHVS, CDR2 FQNEAQ. V trimming: 3 bases; J trimming: 4 bases; junction bases outside the gene matches: 19.

CDR3 sequence: CASSQGIGGYNEQFF. The DNA for the CDR3 is TGTGCCAGCAGCCAAGGGATCGGGGGCTACAATGAGCAGTTCTTC. This chain uses TRBV3-1 with TRBJ2-1; D might be TRBD2 (6 bases). The V gene lost 1 base and the J gene lost 3 bases, with 10 bases spanning the gap. This CDR3 is built from 15 residues. From germline, CDR1 is LGHDT and CDR2 YNNKEL (reference sequence).

In DNA, the CDR3 is TGTGCCAGCAACGTGAATTCTGGAAACACCATATATTTT. Its protein is CASNVNSGNTIYF. The V and J genes are TRBV28 and TRBJ1-3; no definite D call. Germline CDR1 and CDR2: MDHEN and SYDVKM. CDR3 size: 13 residues. Trimming removed 7 bases from V and 1 base from J, with 8 bases in between. The whole variable domain, filled in from reference TRBV28 and TRBJ1-3, reads DVKVTQSSRYLVKRTGEKVFLECVQDMDHENMFWYRQDPGLGLRLIYFSYDVKMKEKGDIPEGYSVSREKKERFSLILESASTNQTSMYLCASNVNSGNTIYFGEGSWLTVV.

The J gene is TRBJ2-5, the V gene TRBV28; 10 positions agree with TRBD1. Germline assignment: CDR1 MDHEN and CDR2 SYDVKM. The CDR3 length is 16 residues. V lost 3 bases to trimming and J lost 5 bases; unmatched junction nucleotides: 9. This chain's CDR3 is CASSFATGGAGETQYF. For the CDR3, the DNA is TGTGCCAGCAGTTTTGCGACAGGGGGCGCAGGGGAGACCCAGTACTTC.

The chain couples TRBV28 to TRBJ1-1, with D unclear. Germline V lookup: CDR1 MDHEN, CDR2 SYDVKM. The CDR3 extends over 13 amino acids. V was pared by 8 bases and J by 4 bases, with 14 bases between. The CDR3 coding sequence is TGTGCCAGCGGTGGAGTGGCGGGCACTGAAGCTTTCTTT. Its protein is CASGGVAGTEAFF.

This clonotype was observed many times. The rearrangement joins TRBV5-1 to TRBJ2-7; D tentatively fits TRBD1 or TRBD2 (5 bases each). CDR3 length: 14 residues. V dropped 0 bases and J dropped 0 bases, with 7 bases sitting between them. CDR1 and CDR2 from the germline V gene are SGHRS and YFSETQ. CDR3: CASSLEGSSYEQYF. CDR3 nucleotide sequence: TGCGCCAGCAGCTTGGAGGGGAGCTCCTACGAGCAGTACTTC.

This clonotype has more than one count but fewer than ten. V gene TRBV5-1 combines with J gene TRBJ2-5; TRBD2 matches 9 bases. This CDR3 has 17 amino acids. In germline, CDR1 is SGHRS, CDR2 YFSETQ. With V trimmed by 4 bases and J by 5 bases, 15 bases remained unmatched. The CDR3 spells CASSLPGGSGSRETQYF. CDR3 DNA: TGCGCCAGCAGCCTCCCAGGGGGTAGCGGGAGTCGTGAGACCCAGTACTTC.

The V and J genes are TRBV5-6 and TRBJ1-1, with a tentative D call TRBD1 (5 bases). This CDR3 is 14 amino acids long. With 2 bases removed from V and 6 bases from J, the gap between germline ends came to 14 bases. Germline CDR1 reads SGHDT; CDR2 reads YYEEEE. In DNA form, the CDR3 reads TGTGCCAGCAGCTTCCGGGGCGGGTACGCTGAAGCTTTCTTT. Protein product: CASSFRGGYAEAFF. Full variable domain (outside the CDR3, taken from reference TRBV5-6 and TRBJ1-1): DAGVTQSPTHLIKTRGQQVTLRCSPKSGHDTVSWYQQALGQGPQFIFQYYEEEERQRGNFPDRFSGHQFPNYSSELNVNALLLGDSALYLCASSFRGGYAEAFFGQGTRLTVV.